Presented here are 21 T cell receptor beta chains from one specimen sequenced in a study of T-cell memory formation after mild COVID-19. One entry per CDR3 protein, called by TCRdb with MiXCR from the 5' RACE reads. The sample carries 110,000 to 150,000 distinct CDR3 sequences, more than 13% recorded once. Sequenced: PBMCs or a T cell subset sorted from them (not recorded which). Source of these receptors: an adult woman who had mild COVID-19 (a few samples of this study predate the infection). Cell type and time point are not known.

The chain has TRBV27 and TRBJ1-1; tentative D call: TRBD1 (6 bases). The CDR3 extends over 16 amino acids. Germline-derived CDR1 and CDR2 are MNHEY and SMNVEV (reference sequence). V lost 5 bases to trimming and J lost 4 bases, with 20 bases between them. The CDR3 loop is CASSPNYRVSGTEAFF. DNA for the CDR3: TGTGCCAGCAGTCCGAATTACAGGGTTTCGGGCACTGAAGCTTTCTTT.

The gene calls are TRBV5-6 and TRBJ1-2; a weak D match, TRBD1 (5 bases). The V end lost 2 bases, the J end lost 8 bases, and 22 bases lay between the germline ends. Per the germline V gene, CDR1 is SGHDT and CDR2 is YYEEEE. The CDR3 has 16 amino acids. The CDR3 bases are TGTGCCAGCAGCTTAGGCAGGGAGGGACTAGTTGACGGCTACACCTTC. Encoded protein: CASSLGREGLVDGYTF.

This rearrangement joins TRBV6-2 or TRBV6-3 to TRBJ2-6; D is unresolved. V dropped 2 bases and J dropped 0 bases, with 5 bases sitting between them. The length of the CDR3 is 15 residues. In germline, CDR1 is MNHEY, CDR2 SVGEGT. The CDR3 DNA reads TGTGCCAGCAGTTACCTCCTCTCTGGGGCCAACGTCCTGACTTTC. Protein product: CASSYLLSGANVLTF.

In its sample, this clonotype was seen a few times. The genes are TRBV6-2 or TRBV6-3 and TRBJ2-2; TRBD1 agrees at 9 bases. The V gene end was trimmed by 6 bases and the J gene end by 6 bases; junction bases not matched to a gene: 8. CDR3 length equals 15 residues. Germline lookup yields CDR1 MNHEY and CDR2 SVGEGT. The CDR3 protein is CASSDRDRVSGELFF. DNA of the CDR3: TGTGCCAGCAGCGACCGGGACAGGGTCTCCGGGGAGCTGTTTTTT.

This clonotype was recorded a few times. V usage is TRBV7-9 and J usage is TRBJ2-3, with 9 bases matching TRBD1. The CDR3 covers 16 residues. The germline CDR1 and CDR2 sequences are SEHNR and FQNEAQ (reference sequence). Losses at the gene ends were 6 bases for V and 7 bases for J; bases not matched to a gene: 14. CDR3 protein: CASSPYPGQGPNTQYF. The CDR3, as DNA: TGTGCCAGCAGTCCCTATCCGGGACAGGGTCCGAATACGCAGTATTTT.

This clonotype was found a few times. The chain has TRBV19 and TRBJ1-1; tentative D call: TRBD1 (5 bases). CDR3 length: 13 residues. With 5 bases removed from V and 2 bases from J, the gap between germline ends came to 9 bases. Germline V gene data show CDR1 as LNHDA and CDR2 as SQIVND (reference sequence). The CDR3 loop reads CASSFTGNTEAFF. As DNA, the CDR3 is TGTGCCAGTAGTTTTACAGGTAACACTGAAGCTTTCTTT.

The V and J genes are TRBV20-1 and TRBJ1-6; D perhaps matches TRBD1 (5 bases). Trimming took off 0 bases at V and 4 bases at J, with 7 bases between the two ends. Germline V gene lookup returns CDR1 DFQATT and CDR2 SNEGSKA (reference sequence). CDR3 size: 14 residues. The CDR3: CSAREPGYNSPLHF. The CDR3 DNA is TGCAGTGCTAGAGAACCAGGGTATAATTCACCCCTCCACTTT.

The chain carries TRBV4-1 and TRBJ1-1, with 7 nucleotides matching TRBD1. The CDR3 has 14 residues. The germline V gene encodes CDR1 MGHRA and CDR2 YSYEKL. V lost 6 bases to trimming and J lost 6 bases; unmatched junction nucleotides: 10. This chain's CDR3 is CASRPTGDSSEAFF. The CDR3 region has the DNA TGCGCCAGCAGACCAACAGGGGACTCCTCTGAAGCTTTCTTT.

This clonotype has a handful of counts. This chain uses TRBV7-2 with TRBJ1-1; unclear D gene. Germline V gene data show CDR1 as SGHTA and CDR2 as FQGNSA. CDR3 size: 13 residues. Trimming cost V 2 bases and J 4 bases, with 8 bases left between them. The CDR3 is CASSLFPLTEAFF. CDR3 bases: TGTGCCAGCAGCTTATTTCCGCTCACTGAAGCTTTCTTT.

This clonotype was recorded a few times. This rearrangement joins TRBV7-9 to TRBJ2-5; 8 bases fit TRBD1. This CDR3 comprises 15 residues. Per germline, CDR1 SEHNR and CDR2 FQNEAQ (reference sequence). The trim removed 5 bases at V and 4 bases at J, leaving 9 bases unmatched. Here the CDR3 reads CASSPGQGGLETQYF. CDR3 nucleotide sequence: TGTGCCAGCAGCCCCGGACAGGGAGGACTAGAGACCCAGTACTTC.

The CDR3 DNA reads as TGTGCCACAAGAGGGGTCACTGGAAACACTGAAGCTTTCTTT. This gives the protein CATRGVTGNTEAFF. The chain has TRBV12-3 or TRBV12-4 and TRBJ1-1; D perhaps matches TRBD1 (5 bases). With 10 bases removed from V and 2 bases from J, the gap between germline ends came to 17 bases. The length of the CDR3 is 14 residues.

This clonotype has only a few counts. The rearrangement joins TRBV29-1 to TRBJ2-7, with D possibly TRBD1 on 5 matching bases. This CDR3 contains 12 residues. V was clipped by 4 bases and J by 2 bases, with 9 bases between them. Germline lookup yields CDR1 SQVTM and CDR2 ANQGSEA. Here the CDR3 reads CSVGQKPYEQYF. Written as DNA, the CDR3 is TGCAGCGTTGGACAGAAACCCTACGAGCAGTACTTC.

This clonotype has ten or more counts. This sequence joins TRBV7-3 and TRBJ2-1; TRBD2 matches at 10 bases. There are 15 residues in the CDR3. The junction had 5 bases not matched to a gene; V was cut back by 5 bases and J by 4 bases. CDR1 is SGHTA and CDR2 is FQGTGA in the germline V gene. CDR3 in amino acids: CASSPGTSAYNEQFF. The CDR3 bases are TGTGCCAGCAGCCCAGGGACTAGCGCTTACAATGAGCAGTTCTTC.

This clonotype was recorded a few times. J is TRBJ2-3 and V is TRBV14, with TRBD2 identical over 12 bases. CDR3 size: 15 residues. The V segment lost 3 bases and the J segment 5 bases; nucleotides outside the gene matches: 3. Germline CDR1 and CDR2: SGHDN and FVKESK. The CDR3 sequence: CASSQRLAGVDTQYF. CDR3 nucleotides: TGTGCCAGCAGCCAGAGACTAGCGGGAGTAGATACGCAGTATTTT. The full variable domain, in which reference TRBV14 and TRBJ2-3 provide the parts outside the CDR3, is EAGVTQFPSHSVIEKGQTVTLRCDPISGHDNLYWYRRVMGKEIKFLLHFVKESKQDESGMPNNRFLAERTGGTYSTLKVQPAELEDSGVYFCASSQRLAGVDTQYFGPGTRLTVL.

This clonotype has more than one count but fewer than ten. V usage is TRBV7-9 and J usage is TRBJ1-2, with no clear D. This CDR3 contains 10 residues. V was trimmed by 5 bases and J by 6 bases, leaving 4 bases between them. Germline CDR1 is SEHNR and CDR2 is FQNEAQ (reference sequence). For the CDR3, the DNA is TGTGCCAGCAGCCCGGATGGCTACACCTTC. This sequence encodes CASSPDGYTF.

This clonotype was found many times. The J gene is TRBJ2-1, the V gene TRBV12-3 or TRBV12-4, with TRBD2 matching over 12 bases. Trimming took 6 bases from V and 4 from J; bases not matched to a gene: 7. There are 16 residues in the CDR3. For the CDR3, the DNA is TGTGCCAGCAGCGACCCCCTAGCGGGGGGGTACAATGAGCAGTTCTTC. This codes for CASSDPLAGGYNEQFF.

As for this clonotype: This CDR3 fails to terminate in the conserved phenylalanine or tryptophan, so it likely reflects a read error. The J gene is TRBJ2-3, the V gene TRBV12-3 or TRBV12-4, with D perhaps TRBD2 (5 bases). The length of the CDR3 is 16 residues. V was pared by 5 bases and J by 6 bases, with 21 bases between. The CDR3 DNA follows: TGTGCCAGCAGTCCCGAGGCTAGGAGGTACGCGGATACGCAGTATCTT. It encodes CASSPEARRYADTQYL.

Only a few counts were recorded for this clonotype. The chain links TRBV7-6 to TRBJ2-1; 11 bases match TRBD2. CDR1 and CDR2 (germline): SGHVS, FNYEAQ. CDR3 length: 19 amino acids. V dropped 4 bases and J dropped 1; count of bases not matched to a gene: 12. For the CDR3, the DNA is TGTGCCAGCAGCTACCCTCTCGGTAGCGGGGGGGGATCCTACAATGAGCAGTTCTTC. Encoded protein: CASSYPLGSGGGSYNEQFF.

This clonotype was seen more than once but under ten times. The rearrangement links TRBV7-9 to TRBJ2-3; D remains ambiguous. Germline V lookup: CDR1 SEHNR, CDR2 FQNEAQ (reference sequence). V was cut by 5 bases and J by 3 bases, with 21 bases left in between. The CDR3 loop spans 17 amino acids. The CDR3 region has the DNA TGTGCCAGCAGCCGGTCCCCTCCTGGGATAGAAACAGATACGCAGTATTTT. Its protein is CASSRSPPGIETDTQYF.

This clonotype has ten or more counts. V and J are TRBV6-5 and TRBJ2-7, with 7 bases fitting TRBD1. In germline, CDR1 is MNHEY, CDR2 SVGAGI. CDR3 length: 14 residues. Losses at the gene ends were 2 bases for V and 0 bases for J; bases not matched to a gene: 1. For the CDR3, the DNA is TGTGCCAGCAGTTACCGGGACAGCTCCTACGAGCAGTACTTC. Its translation: CASSYRDSSYEQYF.

The chain uses TRBV4-1 and TRBJ2-1, with TRBD2 matching 12 bases. Germline V gene sequence: CDR1 MGHRA, CDR2 YSYEKL. The CDR3 length is 16 residues. With V trimmed by 2 bases and J by 6 bases, 5 bases remained unmatched. CDR3 coding DNA: TGCGCCAGCAGCCAACAGACTAGCGGGAGTGGCAATGAGCAGTTCTTC. This codes for CASSQQTSGSGNEQFF.